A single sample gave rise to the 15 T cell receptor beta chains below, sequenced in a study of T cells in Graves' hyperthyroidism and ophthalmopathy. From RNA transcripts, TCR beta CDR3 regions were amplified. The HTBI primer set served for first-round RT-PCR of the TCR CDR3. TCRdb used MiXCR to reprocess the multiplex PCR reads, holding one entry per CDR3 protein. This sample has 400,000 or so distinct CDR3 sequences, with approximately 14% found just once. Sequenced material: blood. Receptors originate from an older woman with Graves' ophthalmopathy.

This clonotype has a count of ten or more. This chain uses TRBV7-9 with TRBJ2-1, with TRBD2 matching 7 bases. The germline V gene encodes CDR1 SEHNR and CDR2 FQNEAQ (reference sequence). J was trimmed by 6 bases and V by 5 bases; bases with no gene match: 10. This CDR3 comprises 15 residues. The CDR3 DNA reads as TGTGCCAGCAGCCATTTAGCGGGCGGAGGCAATGAGCAGTTCTTC. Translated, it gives CASSHLAGGGNEQFF.

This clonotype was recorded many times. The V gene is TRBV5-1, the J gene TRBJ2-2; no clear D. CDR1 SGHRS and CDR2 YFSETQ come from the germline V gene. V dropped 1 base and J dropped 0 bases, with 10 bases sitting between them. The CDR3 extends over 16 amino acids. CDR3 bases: TGCGCCAGCAGCTTGATAGGAACCGCGAACACCGGGGAGCTGTTTTTT. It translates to CASSLIGTANTGELFF.

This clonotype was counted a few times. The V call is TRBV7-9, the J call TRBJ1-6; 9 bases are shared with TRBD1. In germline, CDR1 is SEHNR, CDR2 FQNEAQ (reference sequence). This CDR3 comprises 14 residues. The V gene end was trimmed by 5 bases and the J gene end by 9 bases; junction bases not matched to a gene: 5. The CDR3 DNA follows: TGTGCCAGCAGCAAAGACAGGGGGTTTTCACCCCTCCACTTT. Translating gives CASSKDRGFSPLHF.

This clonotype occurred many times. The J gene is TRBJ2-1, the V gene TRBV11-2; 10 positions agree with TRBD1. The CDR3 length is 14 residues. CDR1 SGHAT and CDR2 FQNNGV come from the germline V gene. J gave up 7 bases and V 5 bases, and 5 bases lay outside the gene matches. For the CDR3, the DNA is TGTGCCAGCAGCGTGACAGGGGGCGTGAATGAGCAGTTCTTC. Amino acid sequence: CASSVTGGVNEQFF. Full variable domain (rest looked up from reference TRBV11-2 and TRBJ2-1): EAGVAQSPRYKIIEKRQSVAFWCNPISGHATLYWYQQILGQGPKLLIQFQNNGVVDDSQLPKDRFSAERLKGVDSTLKIQPAKLEDSAVYLCASSVTGGVNEQFFGPGTRLTVL.

The CDR3 coding sequence is TGTGCCAGCAGCCCTAGCGGGAGTATCTACAATGAGCAGTTCTTC. Translated, it gives CASSPSGSIYNEQFF. V is TRBV7-3 and J is TRBJ2-1; TRBD2 aligns across 10 bases. Germline V CDR1 and CDR2: SGHTA, FQGTGA. V shed 5 bases and J 3 bases; nucleotides not matched to a gene: 4. The CDR3 consists of 15 residues.

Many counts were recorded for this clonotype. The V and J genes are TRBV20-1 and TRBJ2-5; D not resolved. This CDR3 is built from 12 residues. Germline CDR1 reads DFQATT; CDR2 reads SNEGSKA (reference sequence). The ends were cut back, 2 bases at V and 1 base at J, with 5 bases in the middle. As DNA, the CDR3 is TGCAGTGCTAGACTAGGCCAAGAGACCCAGTACTTC. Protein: CSARLGQETQYF.

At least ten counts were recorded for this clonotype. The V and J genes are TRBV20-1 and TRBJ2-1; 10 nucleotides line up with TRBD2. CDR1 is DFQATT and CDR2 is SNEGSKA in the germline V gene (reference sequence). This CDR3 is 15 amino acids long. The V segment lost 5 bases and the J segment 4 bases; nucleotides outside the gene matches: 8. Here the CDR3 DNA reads TGCAGTGCTCAACACCCTAGCGGGGGTTACAATGAGCAGTTCTTC. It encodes CSAQHPSGGYNEQFF.

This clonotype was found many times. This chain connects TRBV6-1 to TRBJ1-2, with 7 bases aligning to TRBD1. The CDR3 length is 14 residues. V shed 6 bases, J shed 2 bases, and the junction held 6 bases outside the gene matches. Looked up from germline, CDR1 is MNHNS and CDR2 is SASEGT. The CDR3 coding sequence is TGTGCCAGCAGCGACGCCAGGGGGAACTATGGCTACACCTTC. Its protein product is CASSDARGNYGYTF.

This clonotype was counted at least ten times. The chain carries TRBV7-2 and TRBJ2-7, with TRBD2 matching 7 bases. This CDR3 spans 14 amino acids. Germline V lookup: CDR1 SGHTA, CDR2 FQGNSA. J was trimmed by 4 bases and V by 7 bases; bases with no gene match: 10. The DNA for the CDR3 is TGTGCCAGCACCCTGGGAGGGGAGGTTTACGAGCAGTACTTC. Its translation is CASTLGGEVYEQYF.

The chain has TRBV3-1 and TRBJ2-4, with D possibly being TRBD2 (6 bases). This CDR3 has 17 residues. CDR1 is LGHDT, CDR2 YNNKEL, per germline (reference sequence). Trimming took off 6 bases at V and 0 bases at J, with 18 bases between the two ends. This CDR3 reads CASRDSSAALAKNIQYF. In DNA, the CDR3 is TGTGCCAGCAGAGACTCTAGCGCAGCTCTAGCCAAAAACATTCAGTACTTC.

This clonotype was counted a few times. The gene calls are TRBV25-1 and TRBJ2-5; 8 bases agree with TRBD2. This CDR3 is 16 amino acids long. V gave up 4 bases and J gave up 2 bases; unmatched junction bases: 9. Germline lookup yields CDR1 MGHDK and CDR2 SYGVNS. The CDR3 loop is CASSARGGNLQETQYF. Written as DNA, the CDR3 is TGTGCCAGCAGTGCCCGGGGGGGGAACTTACAAGAGACCCAGTACTTC.

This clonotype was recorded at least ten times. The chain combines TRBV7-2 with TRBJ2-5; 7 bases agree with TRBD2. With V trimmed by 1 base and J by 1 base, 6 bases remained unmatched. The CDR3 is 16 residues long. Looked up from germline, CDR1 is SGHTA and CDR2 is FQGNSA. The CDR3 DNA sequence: TGTGCCAGCAGCTTAGTTTCTAGCGGAGTCCAAGAGACCCAGTACTTC. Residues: CASSLVSSGVQETQYF.

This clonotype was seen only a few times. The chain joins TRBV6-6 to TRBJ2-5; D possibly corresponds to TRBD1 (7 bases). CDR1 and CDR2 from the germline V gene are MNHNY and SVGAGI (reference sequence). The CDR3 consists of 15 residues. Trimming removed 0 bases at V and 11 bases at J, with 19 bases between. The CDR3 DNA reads TGTGCCAGCAGTTACTCGCGGCAGGGGGGTAGGGCACAGTACTTC. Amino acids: CASSYSRQGGRAQYF.

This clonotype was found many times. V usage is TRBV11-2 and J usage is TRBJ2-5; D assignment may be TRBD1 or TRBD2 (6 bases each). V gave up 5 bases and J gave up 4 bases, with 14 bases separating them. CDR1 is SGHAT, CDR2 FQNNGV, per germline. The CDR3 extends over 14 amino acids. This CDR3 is CASSPPGGGETQYF. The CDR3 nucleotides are TGTGCCAGCAGCCCGCCCGGAGGGGGAGAGACCCAGTACTTC.

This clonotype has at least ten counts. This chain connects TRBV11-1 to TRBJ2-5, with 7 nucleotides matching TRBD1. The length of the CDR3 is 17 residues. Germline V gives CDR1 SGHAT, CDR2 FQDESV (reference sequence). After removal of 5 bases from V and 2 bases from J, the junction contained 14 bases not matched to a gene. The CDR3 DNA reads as TGTGCCAGCAGCCTCATACAGGGGACCCCCGGTCAAGAGACCCAGTACTTC. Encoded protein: CASSLIQGTPGQETQYF.